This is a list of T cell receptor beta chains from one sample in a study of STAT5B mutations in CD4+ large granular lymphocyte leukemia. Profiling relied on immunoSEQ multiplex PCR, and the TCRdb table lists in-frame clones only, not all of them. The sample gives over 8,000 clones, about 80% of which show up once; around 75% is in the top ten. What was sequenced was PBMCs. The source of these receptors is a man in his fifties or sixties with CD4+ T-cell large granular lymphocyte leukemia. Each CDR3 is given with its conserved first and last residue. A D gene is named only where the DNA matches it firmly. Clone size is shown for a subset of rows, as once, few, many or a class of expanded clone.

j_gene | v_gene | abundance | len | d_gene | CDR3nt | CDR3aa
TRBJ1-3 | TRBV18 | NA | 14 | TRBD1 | TGTGCCAGCTCACAAGACAGGGCCGGAAACACCATATATTTT | CASSQDRAGNTIYF
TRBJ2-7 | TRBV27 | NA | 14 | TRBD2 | TGTGCCAGCAAAAGGACTAGCGGATACTACGAGCAGTACTTC | CASKRTSGYYEQYF
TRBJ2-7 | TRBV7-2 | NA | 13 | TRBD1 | TGTGCCAGCAGCCACAGGGGCCCCTACGAGCAGTACTTC | CASSHRGPYEQYF
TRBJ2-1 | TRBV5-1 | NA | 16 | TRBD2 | TGCGCCAGCAGCAGGACTAGCGGGGTCCTATACAATGAGCAGTTCTTC | CASSRTSGVLYNEQFF
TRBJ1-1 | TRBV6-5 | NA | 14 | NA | TGTGCCAGCAGTTACTCGACCAGGACCACTGAAGCTTTCTTT | CASSYSTRTTEAFF
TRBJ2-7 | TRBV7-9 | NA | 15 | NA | TGTGCCAGCAGCTTAAATTCTGGGATTTTGGGCGAGCAGTACTTC | CASSLNSGILGEQYF
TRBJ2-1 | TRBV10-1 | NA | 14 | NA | TGCGCCAGCAGCCGTGAGACCCGAGACAATGAGCAGTTCTTC | CASSRETRDNEQFF
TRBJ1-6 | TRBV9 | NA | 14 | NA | TGTGCCAGCAGCGTAGCCAACGATAATTCACCCCTCCACTTT | CASSVANDNSPLHF
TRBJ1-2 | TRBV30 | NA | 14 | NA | TGTGCCTGGAACCACCCGGGGGGAAACTATGGCTACACCTTC | CAWNHPGGNYGYTF
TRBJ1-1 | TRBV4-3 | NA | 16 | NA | TGCGCCAGCAGTCAAGCAGTAGGGTCCTTGAACACTGAAGCTTTCTTT | CASSQAVGSLNTEAFF
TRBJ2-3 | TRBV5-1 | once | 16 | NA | TGCGCCAGCAGCTTGCAGGGGCCAAGCGGCACAGATACGCAGTATTTT | CASSLQGPSGTDTQYF
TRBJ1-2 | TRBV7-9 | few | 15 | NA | TGTGCCAGCAGCTTCCCGGGAGGCGCAGTGGATGGCTACACCTTC | CASSFPGGAVDGYTF
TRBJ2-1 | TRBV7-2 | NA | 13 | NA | TGTGCCAGCAGCACCGACAGGTACAATGAGCAGTTCTTC | CASSTDRYNEQFF
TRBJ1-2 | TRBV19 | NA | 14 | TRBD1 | TGTGCCAGTAGTCCCGGGACAGGGATAGAGGGCTACACCTTC | CASSPGTGIEGYTF
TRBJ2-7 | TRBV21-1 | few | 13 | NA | TGTGCCAGCAGCAAAGCGACAGTAGGGGAGCAGTACTTC | CASSKATVGEQYF
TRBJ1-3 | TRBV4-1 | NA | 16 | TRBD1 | TGCGCCAGCAGCTCCGGGACAGGGCTCTCTGGAAACACCATATATTTT | CASSSGTGLSGNTIYF
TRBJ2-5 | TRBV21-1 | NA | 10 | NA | TGTGCCAGCAGCGAAGGGACCCAGTACTTC | CASSEGTQYF
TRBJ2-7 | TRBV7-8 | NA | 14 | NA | TGTGCCAGCAGCTTAACGGGGTTTCCCTACGAGCAGTACTTC | CASSLTGFPYEQYF
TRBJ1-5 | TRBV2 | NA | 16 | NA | TGTGCCAGCAGTGACGACGGGTCGAATAGCAATCAGCCCCAGCATTTT | CASSDDGSNSNQPQHF
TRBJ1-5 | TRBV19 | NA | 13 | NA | TGTGCCAGTAGCTTTAACAAATATCAGCCCCAGCATTTT | CASSFNKYQPQHF
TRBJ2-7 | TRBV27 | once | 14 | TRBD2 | TGTGCCAGCAGTCCTACTAGCGGGCCCTTTGAGCAGTACTTC | CASSPTSGPFEQYF
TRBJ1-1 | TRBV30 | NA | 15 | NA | TGTGCCTGGGTTACACCGGGCCCTGGGAACACTGAAGCTTTCTTT | CAWVTPGPGNTEAFF
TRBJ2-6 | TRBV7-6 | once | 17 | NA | TGTGCCAGCAGCTTAGCGACGAGGCTAGCTGGGGCCAACGTCCTGACTTTC | CASSLATRLAGANVLTF
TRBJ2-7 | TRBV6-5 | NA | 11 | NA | TGTGCCAGCAGCCGCCACTACGAGCAGTACTTC | CASSRHYEQYF
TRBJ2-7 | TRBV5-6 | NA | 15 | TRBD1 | TGTGCCAGCAGCCCAATTGGACAGGGGAGCTACGAGCAGTACTTC | CASSPIGQGSYEQYF
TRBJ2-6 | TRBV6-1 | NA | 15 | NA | TGTGCCAGCAGTACCGGGAGCTCTGGGGCCAACGTCCTGACTTTC | CASSTGSSGANVLTF
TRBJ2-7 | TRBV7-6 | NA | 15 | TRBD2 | TGTGCCAGCAGCTTAGCGGGAGGGCCCTCCTACGAGCAGTACTTC | CASSLAGGPSYEQYF
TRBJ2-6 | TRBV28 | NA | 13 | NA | TGTGCCAGCTGGCTAGGGGGGGCCAACGTCCTGACTTTC | CASWLGGANVLTF
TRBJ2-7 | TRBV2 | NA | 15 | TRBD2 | TGTGCCAGCACCACTAGACTAGCATATTATAGCGAGCAGTACTTC | CASTTRLAYYSEQYF
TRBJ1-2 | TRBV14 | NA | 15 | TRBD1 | TGTGCCAGCAGCCAAATGGGACAGGCTAACTATGGCTACACCTTC | CASSQMGQANYGYTF
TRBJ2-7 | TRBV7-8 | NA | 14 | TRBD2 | TGTGCCAGCAGCCTTACTAGCGGCTCCTACGAGCAGTACTTC | CASSLTSGSYEQYF